The sequence of this TCR beta chain was determined in a study of cytomegalovirus exposure and HLA in healthy donors (dated by TCRdb to the late 2010s). Turning to the overall study: An earlier analysis of under 600 of the donors reported 250 to 300 Gb of sequence data and 117 million unique TCR beta sequences from about 180 million T cells. On average, around 200,000 unique TCR beta nucleotide sequences were sequenced per donor among some 420 genotyped donors of the cohort, with roughly 18% of those sequences being non-productive. A later genetic analysis took genome-wide SNP genotypes for about 55% of the 666 donors and used that subset as a discovery cohort. HLA typing included class I and class II loci at four-digit resolution. Using immunosequencing, the study profiled T cell repertoires from 500 to 800 subjects and related those repertoires to cytomegalovirus serostatus. A separate validation cohort of roughly 130 different subjects was used in addition to the approximately 610-subject first cohort. The later analysis used no new phenotypic data to find candidate immune exposures, relying instead on TCR beta sequences and their occurrence across donors. A handful of DR-DQ haplotypes were handled as single units for association and clustering because linkage in the cohort was strong. Typing coverage varied by locus: roughly 620-630 donors for A, B, C, DRB1 and DQB1; about 520 for DQA1; some 610 for DPA1; roughly 450 for DPB1. The study aimed to test whether cataloging public T cell receptors could reveal signatures of past pathogen exposure. To predict cytomegalovirus infection status, the study combined high-throughput TCR immunosequencing, statistical association of individual TCRs with disease status, and machine learning. An early release that covered fewer than 750 HLA-typed donors contained approximately 290 gigabases of sequencing data and about 84 million unique TCR sequences. Alongside the repertoire data, information on donor age, sex, ethnicity and CMV serostatus was compiled. Among the roughly 380 genotyped donors, around 81% belonged to the genetic ancestry cluster associated with self-reported Caucasian donors. A later analysis re-analyzed previously published TCR beta repertoires from 500 to 700 donors and added high-resolution HLA genotyping to study TCR occurrence patterns. In an earlier analysis of a few hundred of the donors, high-throughput TCR beta sequencing was used to judge whether each TCR beta V gene segment behaved as functional or pseudogenic. Every discovery cohort repertoire had been produced on one sequencing platform.

The cohort was made up of approximately 670 healthy bone marrow donors. At the time of sampling, every cohort member was nominally healthy, though immune exposures that went unrecorded were likely present. The donor tested CMV seropositive, placing the donor among the 250 to 350 seropositive members of the cohort. Every donor gave a peripheral blood sample, and the peripheral blood mononuclear cells from that sample were used for TCR beta sequencing. Genomic DNA was extracted from the blood cell samples with the Qiagen DNeasy Blood Extraction Kit. Library preparation was by the immunoSEQ multiplex PCR assay. The multiplex PCR relied on a mix of 60 forward primers for TCR Vbeta segments and 13 reverse primers for TCR Jbeta segments. The CDR3 region of rearranged TCR beta genes was amplified from genomic DNA by a multiplex PCR assay. The amplified TCR beta libraries were sequenced on the Illumina HiSeq System as 87-base-pair reads. The paper's data handling went like this. In a later analysis, around 80 million unique TCR beta chains were counted across the 650 to 750 repertoires, and approximately 9.9 million of these chains were shared by at least two donors. A nearest-neighbor algorithm error-corrected the raw reads and collapsed the reads into unique sequences, merging closely related sequences to remove PCR and sequencing errors. To assign V, D and J gene segments, CDR3 sequences were aligned to IMGT reference sequences. For a sequence to be retained, at least a six-nucleotide match to both a V gene segment and a J gene segment was required. Rearrangements were classified as productive when the CDR3 lacked stop codons and remained in frame with V and J, and all other rearrangements were classified as non-productive. Following IMGT convention, CDR3 was defined as the stretch from the second conserved V-encoded cysteine up to the conserved J-encoded phenylalanine. Sequences without an unambiguous match to a single V gene segment were excluded from the earlier analysis of 587 of the donors. An earlier analysis of several hundred of the donors called V segments functional above 56.7% productive rearrangements and segregating when the between-donor standard deviation exceeded 5%. A statistical classification framework was developed to diagnose cytomegalovirus status using the catalog of TCR beta chain sequences. In a later analysis, TCR nucleotide sequences were compared against IMGT/GENE-DB human TR gene sequences so that V and J genes could be assigned. A later analysis assigned CDR3 sequences and most-parsimonious VDJ recombination scenarios with the TCRdist pipeline. In a later analysis, each TCR beta chain was defined by its CDR3 amino acid sequence together with its V-gene family, and reads without a unique V-gene family were excluded. In a later analysis, 500 to 700 highly shared, low-generation-probability nucleotide sequences were removed to address suspected cross-contamination and a sequencing artifact. In a later analysis, a clonal expansion index was calculated for each public chain from normalized within-repertoire ranks of inferred template counts. A later analysis computed generation probabilities with a VDJ recombination model fitted to out-of-frame rearrangements, and checked the results against IGoR. A later analysis scored TCR-TCR, TCR-HLA and TCR-CMV co-occurrence with hypergeometric tests, applying a repertoire-size bias correction to TCR pairs. In a later analysis, false discovery rates were estimated by permuting HLA or CMV assignments 20 times. In a later analysis, co-occurring TCRs were grouped using DBSCAN, with TCRdist sequence similarity added in when clustering inside HLA-allele-positive subsets. Repertoires with fewer than 30,000 or more than 120,000 public chains, plus five repertoires with anomalous nucleotide sharing, were excluded from co-occurrence clustering. TCRdb mirrors the immuneACCESS table, restricted to in-frame sequences. Some clones are absent from its copies; in checked studies, under half trace to an unresolved V gene, and the reason for the others is unknown. Clone size and V and J calls were adopted from that table, with D and trimming inferred from the DNA. The sample table lists some 200,000 clones, around four fifths of them with a count of one. The ten top clones hold roughly 6% of the sample.

Results the study describes overall, beyond this receptor: Most CMV-associated TCR beta chains appeared to be HLA-restricted in a later analysis, and the HLA associations seemed to be driven largely by CMV exposure. The only immune exposure information available for the cohort was CMV serostatus. While some public TCRs were present in many individuals, most TCR sequences turned up only very rarely across donors. According to a later analysis, TCR association rates differed among HLA loci, with DRB1 alleles showing the most associated TCRs and HLA-C alleles showing the fewest. According to a later analysis, parvovirus B19, influenza, CMV and Epstein-Barr virus appeared linked to several top co-occurrence clusters. The sequencing pipeline was judged likely to have produced a cluster of highly shared sequence variants as a technical artifact. Because counts were too low, under 20 rarely observed V segments, including chromosome 9 orphons, were left out of the earlier analysis of about 500 of the donors. Roughly uniform sequencing depth across donors was assumed in presence/absence analyses, although this assumption may not hold. Linkage disequilibrium might explain the correlated functional status among segregating V segments, but an unknown experimental factor could not be excluded. In a later analysis, HLA-associated TCR beta chains showed more clonal expansion and lower generation probabilities than non-associated chains that were equally common. An association between a missense DCLRE1C variant and V-gene and J-gene trimming of TCR beta chains was found in a later genetic analysis and replicated in an independent cohort. According to a later genetic analysis, donors in an Asian-associated ancestry cluster had fewer N-insertions in productive TCRs than the roughly 670-donor mean. The cohort was sequenced for TCR beta chains only, and without alpha or paired-chain data the features that could be detected were limited. In an earlier analysis of some 640 of the donors, most TCR beta V segments were observed in productive rearrangements about 90% or about 30% of the time, broadly matching IMGT annotations. According to the authors, the approach could potentially be generalized to other disease states and immunological phenotypes. A total of around 150 TCR beta chains were listed by the study as associated with cytomegalovirus. Specific HLA alleles were associated with over 15,000 TCR beta sequences at a false discovery rate of 0.05 in a later analysis. When HLA alleles, especially DR and DQ, strongly co-occurred, attributing TCR associations to individual alleles was difficult. Because some donors lacked HLA typing at each locus, the association tests relied only on the typed subset. The 87-base-pair reads could not distinguish some IMGT-functional V segments, including TRBV6-2 and TRBV6-3, so those segments were excluded. A further reported finding was that TCR beta sequences accurately predicted the HLA-A and HLA-B alleles for most subjects in the first cohort. Three of the identified cytomegalovirus-associated TCR beta chains were confirmed in vitro to be specific for cytomegalovirus antigens. The classifier was reported to diagnose cytomegalovirus status with high specificity and sensitivity in both the original and validation cohorts.

Concerning this clone: Its cognate antigen has yet to be identified. No much larger clone is present one base from it, and per-base qualities are unavailable.

CDR1 and CDR2, looked up from the germline V gene, are MDHEN and SYDVKM. Reading from cysteine to phenylalanine, the CDR3 counts 11 amino acids. The sequence is cut down to CDR3 DNA, 33 bases in frame from base 1. V is shortened by 5 bases, J by 7 bases, and the region joining them spans 8 bases. This TCR came from a woman between 45 and 60 years old in good health and CMV-seropositive. The sample comprised PBMCs. The chain links TRBV28 with TRBJ1-2; the D gene is unclear. The sequence in DNA is TGTGCCAGCAGTGCCGGGAGTGGCTACACCTTC. Its protein reads: CASSAGSGYTF.